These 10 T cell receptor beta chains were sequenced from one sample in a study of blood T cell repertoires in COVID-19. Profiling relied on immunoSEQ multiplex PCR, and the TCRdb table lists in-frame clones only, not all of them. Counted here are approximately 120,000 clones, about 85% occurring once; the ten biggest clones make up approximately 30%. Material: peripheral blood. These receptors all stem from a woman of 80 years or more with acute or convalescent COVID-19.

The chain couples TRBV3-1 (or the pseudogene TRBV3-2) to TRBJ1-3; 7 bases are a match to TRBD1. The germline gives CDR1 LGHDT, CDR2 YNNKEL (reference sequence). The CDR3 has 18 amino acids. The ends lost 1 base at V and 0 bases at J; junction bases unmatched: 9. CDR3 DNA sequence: TGTGCCAGCAGCCAAGTCCCATCAGGGGGTTCCTCTGGAAACACCATATATTTT. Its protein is CASSQVPSGGSSGNTIYF.

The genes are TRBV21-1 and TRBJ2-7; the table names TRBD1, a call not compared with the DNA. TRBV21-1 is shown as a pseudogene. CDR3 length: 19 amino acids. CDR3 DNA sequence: TGTGCCAGCAGCTTAAAGCAGGGAGCGGACAGCGAGAGCTCCTACGAGCAGTACGTC. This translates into CASSLKQGADSESSYEQYV.

CDR3 in DNA: TGTGCCAGCAGCTTACGAGACAGCCACTACGAGCAGTACTTC. The encoded protein is CASSLRDSHYEQYF. The rearrangement joins TRBV5-4 to TRBJ2-7, with a tentative D call TRBD1 (5 bases). Germline CDR1 reads SGHNT; CDR2 reads YYREEE (reference sequence). The CDR3 has 14 residues. V lost 2 bases and J 3 bases, leaving 12 bases between the germline ends.

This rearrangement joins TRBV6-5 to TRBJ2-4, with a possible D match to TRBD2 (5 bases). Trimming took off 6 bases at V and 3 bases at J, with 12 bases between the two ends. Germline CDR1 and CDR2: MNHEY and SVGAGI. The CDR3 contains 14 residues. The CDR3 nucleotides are TGTGCCAGCAGCAGAGAAGCGGTCAAAAACATTCAGTACTTC. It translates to CASSREAVKNIQYF.

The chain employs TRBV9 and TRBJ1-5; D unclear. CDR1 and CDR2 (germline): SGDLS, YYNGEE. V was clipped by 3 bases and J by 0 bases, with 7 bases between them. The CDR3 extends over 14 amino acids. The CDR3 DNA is TGTGCCAGCAGCGCGAGTGATAGCAATCAGCCCCAGCATTTT. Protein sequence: CASSASDSNQPQHF.

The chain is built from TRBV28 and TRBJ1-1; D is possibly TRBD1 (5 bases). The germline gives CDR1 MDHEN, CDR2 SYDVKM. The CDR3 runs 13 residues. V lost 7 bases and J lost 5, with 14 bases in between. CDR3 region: CASTVKGRTEAFF. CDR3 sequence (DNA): TGTGCCAGCACCGTGAAGGGGCGAACTGAAGCTTTCTTT.

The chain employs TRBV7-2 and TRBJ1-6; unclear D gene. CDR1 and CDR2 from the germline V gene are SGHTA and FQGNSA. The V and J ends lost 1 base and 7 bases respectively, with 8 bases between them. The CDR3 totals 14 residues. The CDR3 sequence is CASSLGENNSPLHF. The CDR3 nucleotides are TGTGCCAGCAGCTTAGGGGAGAACAATTCACCCCTCCACTTT.

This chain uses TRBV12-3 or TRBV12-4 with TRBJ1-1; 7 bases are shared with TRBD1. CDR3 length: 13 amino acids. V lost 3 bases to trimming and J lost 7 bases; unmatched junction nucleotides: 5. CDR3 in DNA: TGTGCCAGCAGTTTTTGGGGGGACAGTGAAGCTTTCTTT. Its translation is CASSFWGDSEAFF.

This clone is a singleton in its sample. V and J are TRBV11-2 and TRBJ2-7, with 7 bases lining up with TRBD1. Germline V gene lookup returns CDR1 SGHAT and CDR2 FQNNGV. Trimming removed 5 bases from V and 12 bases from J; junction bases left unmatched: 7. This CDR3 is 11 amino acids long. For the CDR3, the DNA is TGTGCCAGCAGCCCAGGACAGGTTCTGTACGTC. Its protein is CASSPGQVLYV.

The CDR3 DNA reads as TGTGCCAGCAGTCCAGGGTGGGATCAGCCCCAGCATTTT. Translated, it gives CASSPGWDQPQHF. The rearrangement links TRBV6-5 to TRBJ1-5; D is possibly TRBD1 (5 bases). Trimming pared 5 bases from V and 5 bases from J, leaving 10 bases between. Germline CDR1 is MNHEY and CDR2 is SVGAGI. The CDR3 covers 13 residues.